The entry below gives a single T cell receptor beta chain sequence along with its context. Its antigen has not been determined. One base away there is no much larger clone; base qualities are not given. TCRbeta CDR3 regions were amplified from genomic DNA by means of the immunoSEQ Assay, a bias-controlled multiplex PCR. As for the original processing: The number of nucleated cells in each sample was estimated by amplification of reference gene primers within the assay. Sequence reads were collapsed and filtered to measure the absolute abundance of every unique TCRbeta CDR3 rearrangement. For each sample, productive Simpson clonality was calculated as the square root of Simpson's diversity index across productive rearrangements. Drawn from immuneACCESS, this table holds only the in-frame rearrangements with V and J called that TCRdb kept. Clones are partly lost; checked studies trace under half to an unresolved V gene and leave the rest unexplained. That table furnishes V, J and clone size, whereas the DNA furnished D and trimming. The sample table records more than 95,000 clones; nearly 90% of these occur just once. Of the sample, just over 3% is held by the ten largest clones.

There are 15 amino acids in the CDR3, from cysteine to phenylalanine inclusive. Of the read, only the CDR3 DNA is kept; its 45 bases are in frame from base 1. Reading the germline V gene gives CDR1 MGHRA and CDR2 YSYEKL. V drops 1 base and J drops 10 bases, leaving 19 bases in between. The record originates from a study of blood T cell repertoires in COVID-19 (dated by TCRdb to about 2020). The study in broad terms: Samples covering the acute and convalescent phases of COVID-19 were provided by collaborators in the United States, Italy and Spain. The material from the prospective study consisted of cDNA or gDNA derived from T cells, B-cell-depleted T cells, or PBMCs. Deeply sampled blood TCRbeta repertoires from subjects exposed to, actively infected with, or recovered from COVID-19 were included in the dataset. A freely available public database, intended as a resource for researchers studying the immune response to SARS-CoV-2, is where the repertoires were released. The samples were drawn from two sources: the first 160 participants of the ongoing ImmuneRACE study, and approximately 1,300 subjects contributed by 6 global collaborators. Nearly every sample came with metadata listing a de-identified subject ID, COVID-19 status, age in years and sex. Where HLA class I and class II types were available, the types were taken from metadata supplied by the sample provider, not from assay-based typing.

Each collaborating institution followed its own protocols to collect whole blood in K2EDTA tubes. For TCRbeta analysis, collaborators shipped samples as frozen whole blood, isolated PBMCs, or DNA extracted from either of those sample types. Points the paper makes about the study in general: Clinical and demographic metadata were provided uncurated, with the amount varying by source and participant.

This clonotype originated in a man aged 50 or older in a cohort sampled during active COVID-19. The chain links TRBV4-1 with TRBJ1-1, with the D gene too uncertain to name. Sequencing input: peripheral blood. The CDR3 protein is CASSQVASSSGGAFF. The DNA reads TGCGCCAGCAGCCAAGTCGCTTCTTCGTCAGGTGGAGCTTTCTTT.